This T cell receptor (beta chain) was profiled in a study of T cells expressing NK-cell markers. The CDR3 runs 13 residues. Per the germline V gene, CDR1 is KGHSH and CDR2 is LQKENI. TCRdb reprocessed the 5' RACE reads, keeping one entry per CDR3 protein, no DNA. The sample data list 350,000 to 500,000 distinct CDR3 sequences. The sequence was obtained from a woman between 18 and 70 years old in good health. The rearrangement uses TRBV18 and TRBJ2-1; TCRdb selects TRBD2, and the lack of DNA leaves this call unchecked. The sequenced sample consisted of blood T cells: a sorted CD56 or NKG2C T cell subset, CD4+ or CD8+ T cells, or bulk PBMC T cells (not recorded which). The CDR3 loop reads CASSGAGDRAQFF.